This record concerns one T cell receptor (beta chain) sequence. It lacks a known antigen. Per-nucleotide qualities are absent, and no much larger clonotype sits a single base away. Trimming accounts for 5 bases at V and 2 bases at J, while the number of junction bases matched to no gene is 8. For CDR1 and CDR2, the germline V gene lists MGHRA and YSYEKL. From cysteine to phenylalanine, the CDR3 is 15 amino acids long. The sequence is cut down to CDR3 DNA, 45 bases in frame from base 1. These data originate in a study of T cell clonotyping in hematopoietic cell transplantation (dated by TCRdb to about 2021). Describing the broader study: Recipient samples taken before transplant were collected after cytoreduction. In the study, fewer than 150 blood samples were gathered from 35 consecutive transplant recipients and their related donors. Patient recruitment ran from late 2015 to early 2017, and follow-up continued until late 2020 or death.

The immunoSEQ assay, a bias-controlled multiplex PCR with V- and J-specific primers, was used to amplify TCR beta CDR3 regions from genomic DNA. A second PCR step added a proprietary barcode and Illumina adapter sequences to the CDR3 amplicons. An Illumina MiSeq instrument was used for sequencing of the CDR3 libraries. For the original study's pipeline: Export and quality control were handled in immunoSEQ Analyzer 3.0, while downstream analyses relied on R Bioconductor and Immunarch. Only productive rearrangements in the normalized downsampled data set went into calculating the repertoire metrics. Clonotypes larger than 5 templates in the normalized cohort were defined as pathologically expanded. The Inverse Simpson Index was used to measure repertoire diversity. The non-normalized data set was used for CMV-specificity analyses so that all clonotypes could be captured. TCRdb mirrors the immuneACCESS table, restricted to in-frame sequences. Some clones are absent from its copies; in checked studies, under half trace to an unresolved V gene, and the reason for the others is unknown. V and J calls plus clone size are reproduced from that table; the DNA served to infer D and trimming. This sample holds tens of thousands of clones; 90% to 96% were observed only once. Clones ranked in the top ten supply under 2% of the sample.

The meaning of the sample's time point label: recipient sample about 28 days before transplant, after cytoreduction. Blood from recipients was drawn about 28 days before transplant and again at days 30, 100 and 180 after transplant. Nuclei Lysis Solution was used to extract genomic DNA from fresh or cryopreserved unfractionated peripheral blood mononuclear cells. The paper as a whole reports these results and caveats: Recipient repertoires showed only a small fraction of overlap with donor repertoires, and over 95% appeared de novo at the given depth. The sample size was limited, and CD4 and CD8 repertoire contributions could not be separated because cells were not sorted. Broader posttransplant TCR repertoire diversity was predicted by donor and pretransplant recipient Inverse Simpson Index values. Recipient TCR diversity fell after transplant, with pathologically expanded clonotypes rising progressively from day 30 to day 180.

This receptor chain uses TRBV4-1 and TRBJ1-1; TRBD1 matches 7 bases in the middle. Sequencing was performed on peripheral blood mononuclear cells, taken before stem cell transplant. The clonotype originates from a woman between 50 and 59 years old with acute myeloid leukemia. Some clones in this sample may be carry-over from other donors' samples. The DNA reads TGCGCCAGCAGCGAAAGGGGGCTGTCTAACACTGAAGCTTTCTTT. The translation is CASSERGLSNTEAFF.